One sample yielded the 23 T cell receptor beta chains listed below, sequenced in a study of blood T cell repertoires in COVID-19. TCRdb's table, derived via immunoSEQ multiplex PCR, lists solely in-frame clones and lacks some. This sample yields fewer than 300,000 clones, of which roughly 84% are seen a single time; over 8.5% belongs to the top ten. Sequencing was done on a sample of peripheral blood. Receptors were obtained from a human donor in a cohort sampled during active COVID-19.

This chain connects TRBV10-2 to TRBJ2-6, with a possible D match to TRBD2 (6 bases). Germline loops: CDR1 WSHSY, CDR2 SAAADI. The ends were cut back, 3 bases at V and 0 bases at J, with 6 bases in the middle. This CDR3 has 15 residues. This CDR3 reads CASSDGGSGANVLTF. For the CDR3, the DNA is TGCGCCAGCAGTGACGGGGGCTCTGGGGCCAACGTCCTGACTTTC.

The chain has TRBV6-5 and TRBJ1-1, with 7 positions matching TRBD1. CDR3 size: 15 residues. Germline-derived CDR1 and CDR2 are MNHEY and SVGAGI. Trimming took 2 bases from V and 0 from J; bases not matched to a gene: 3. The CDR3 nucleotides read TGTGCCAGCAGTTACCTGGGACAGTTGAACACTGAAGCTTTCTTT. Protein sequence: CASSYLGQLNTEAFF.

The rearrangement uses TRBV11-2 and TRBJ2-5; tentatively, D is TRBD2 (7 bases). Germline CDR1 is SGHAT and CDR2 is FQNNGV. This CDR3 comprises 14 residues. The V end was cut by 6 bases, the J end by 5 bases, with 16 bases between. The CDR3 DNA sequence: TGTGCCAGCAGTCCCTGGGGGGGCACCGAGACCCAGTACTTC. This translates into CASSPWGGTETQYF.

In DNA form, the CDR3 reads TGCAGCGTTAAAGCGACAGGGGGCTTAGATGAGCAGTTCTTC. Its protein is CSVKATGGLDEQFF. The V and J genes are TRBV29-1 and TRBJ2-1; 10 nucleotides agree with TRBD1. The CDR3 totals 14 residues. Germline V gives CDR1 SQVTM, CDR2 ANQGSEA. V trimming: 5 bases; J trimming: 8 bases; junction bases outside the gene matches: 9.

This chain uses TRBV6-6 with TRBJ1-2; TRBD1 is a possible D gene (5 bases). Trimming pared 2 bases from V and 4 bases from J, leaving 11 bases between. The V gene's germline CDR1 is MNHNY and CDR2 SVGAGI (reference sequence). This CDR3 is built from 14 residues. The CDR3 here is CASSYAGWGYGYTF. In nucleotides, the CDR3 is TGTGCCAGCAGTTACGCAGGGTGGGGCTATGGCTACACCTTC.

The rearrangement joins TRBV6-6 to TRBJ2-7; 9 bases match TRBD2. Per germline, CDR1 MNHNY and CDR2 SVGAGI (reference sequence). V lost 5 bases, J lost 2 bases, and 10 bases stayed unmatched. CDR3 length: 16 amino acids. Here the CDR3 reads CASSAHGLASTYEQYF. CDR3 nucleotides: TGTGCCAGCAGTGCCCACGGACTAGCGTCTACCTACGAGCAGTACTTC.

This clone was picked up one time. The chain has TRBV10-1 and TRBJ2-3; possibly TRBD2 for D (5 bases). Germline CDR1 WNHNN, CDR2 SYGVQD (reference sequence). The CDR3 has 14 residues. V shed 3 bases and J shed 1 base, with 8 bases lying between them. CDR3 sequence: CASSDRDGTDTQYF. In DNA form, the CDR3 reads TGCGCCAGCAGTGATCGGGATGGCACAGATACGCAGTATTTT.

This chain joins TRBV25-1 and TRBJ2-5, with D possibly being TRBD1 (5 bases). Germline-derived CDR1 and CDR2 are MGHDK and SYGVNS. Trimming took 5 bases from V and 1 from J, leaving 11 bases between them. CDR3 length: 14 residues. The CDR3 protein is CASSIQVTQETQYF. CDR3 DNA: TGTGCCAGCAGTATACAGGTTACCCAAGAGACCCAGTACTTC.

The chain has TRBV7-9 and TRBJ2-5, with TRBD2 as a possible D gene (5 bases). The CDR3 extends over 15 amino acids. The V end lost 2 bases, the J end lost 1 base, and 11 bases lay between the germline ends. Per germline, CDR1 SEHNR and CDR2 FQNEAQ (reference sequence). This CDR3 reads CASSLLSEGQETQYF. CDR3 DNA: TGTGCCAGCAGCTTACTGAGTGAGGGCCAAGAGACCCAGTACTTC.

This clone was recorded a few times. This chain uses TRBV28 with TRBJ2-7; 12 nucleotides line up with TRBD2. This CDR3 has 18 residues. With 2 bases clipped from V and 4 bases from J, the junction kept 12 bases outside the gene matches. Germline CDR1 is MDHEN and CDR2 is SYDVKM. CDR3: CASSLTPRTSGNPYEQYF. CDR3 sequence (DNA): TGTGCCAGCAGTTTAACCCCTCGGACTAGCGGGAACCCTTACGAGCAGTACTTC.

V usage is TRBV5-4 and J usage is TRBJ2-3, with D unclear. Trimming took 1 base from V and 3 from J, leaving 6 bases between them. Looked up from germline, CDR1 is SGHNT and CDR2 is YYREEE (reference sequence). The CDR3 consists of 13 residues. CDR3 in amino acids: CASSLSGTDTQYF. The CDR3 DNA reads as TGTGCCAGCAGCTTGTCAGGAACAGATACGCAGTATTTT.

The chain carries TRBV18 and TRBJ2-7; 8 bases agree with TRBD2. Unmatched junction bases numbered 9, after V lost 3 bases and J lost 5 bases. CDR3 length equals 15 residues. From germline, CDR1 is KGHSH and CDR2 LQKENI. CDR3 region: CASSPGGAGGNEQYF. In DNA form, the CDR3 reads TGTGCCAGCTCACCCGGCGGGGCGGGAGGAAACGAGCAGTACTTC.

Details on this clone: Other DNA sequences of this sample code for an identical CDR3. The chain has TRBV5-1 and TRBJ2-6; no firm D call. This CDR3 has 14 amino acids. The germline CDR1 and CDR2 sequences are SGHRS and YFSETQ. V was shortened by 5 bases and J by 0 bases, with 6 bases between the two germline ends. CDR3 sequence (DNA): TGCGCCAGCAGTAGACTCTCTGGGGCCAACGTCCTGACTTTC. Amino acids: CASSRLSGANVLTF.

The genes are TRBV28 and TRBJ1-3; D may be TRBD1 (6 bases). V was shortened by 8 bases and J by 0 bases, with 17 bases between the two germline ends. Germline-derived CDR1 and CDR2 are MDHEN and SYDVKM. This CDR3 has 16 residues. CDR3 in DNA: TGTGCCAGCCTCCTGACAGGCCCGAGCTCTGGAAACACCATATATTTT. Residues: CASLLTGPSSGNTIYF.

The chain joins TRBV25-1 to TRBJ2-3; 11 bases fit TRBD2. The CDR3 runs to 17 residues. From germline, CDR1 is MGHDK and CDR2 SYGVNS. The ends lost 5 bases at V and 0 bases at J; junction bases unmatched: 7. CDR3 sequence: CASSSLAGGRSTDTQYF. CDR3 DNA sequence: TGTGCCAGCAGTAGCCTAGCGGGAGGCCGTAGCACAGATACGCAGTATTTT. The full variable domain, its missing parts supplied by reference TRBV25-1 and TRBJ2-3, is EADIYQTPRYLVIGTGKKITLECSQTMGHDKMYWYQQDPGMELHLIHYSYGVNSTEKGDLSSESTVSRIRTEHFPLTLESARPSHTSQYLCASSSLAGGRSTDTQYFGPGTRLTVL.

The rearrangement joins TRBV5-1 to TRBJ2-7, with 15 bases matching TRBD2. The V segment lost 0 bases and the J segment 0 bases; nucleotides outside the gene matches: 22. Germline CDR1 and CDR2: SGHRS and YFSETQ. This CDR3 spans 24 amino acids. DNA of the CDR3: TGCGCCAGCAGCTTGGGGACTTTCCTTACCTCCGGGACTAGCGGGAGGCTCATCTCCTACGAGCAGTACTTC. Amino acid sequence: CASSLGTFLTSGTSGRLISYEQYF. Full variable domain (outside the CDR3, taken from reference TRBV5-1 and TRBJ2-7): KAGVTQTPRYLIKTRGQQVTLSCSPISGHRSVSWYQQTPGQGLQFLFEYFSETQRNKGNFPGRFSGRQFSNSRSEMNVSTLELGDSALYLCASSLGTFLTSGTSGRLISYEQYFGPGTRLTVT.

This sequence joins TRBV20-1 and TRBJ1-4, with a weak D call TRBD1 (5 bases). This CDR3 is 13 amino acids long. CDR1 and CDR2 (germline): DFQATT, SNEGSKA (reference sequence). V dropped 3 bases and J dropped 7 bases, with 12 bases sitting between them. The CDR3 loop reads CSASPRGGEKLFF. Here the CDR3 DNA reads TGCAGTGCTAGTCCTCGGGGGGGTGAAAAACTGTTTTTT.

The chain is built from TRBV27 and TRBJ2-5; perhaps TRBD2 as D (6 bases). The CDR3 extends over 15 amino acids. V lost 6 bases and J lost 5, with 19 bases in between. Germline V CDR1 and CDR2: MNHEY, SMNVEV (reference sequence). The CDR3 bases are TGTGCCAGCAGGAAAACGCCGGGACTGGGGGAGACCCAGTACTTC. It encodes CASRKTPGLGETQYF.

The V gene is TRBV6-5, the J gene TRBJ2-1; 12 nucleotides line up with TRBD2. The trim removed 6 bases at V and 5 bases at J, leaving 5 bases unmatched. The CDR3 is made up of 15 amino acids. Germline V CDR1 and CDR2: MNHEY, SVGAGI. For the CDR3, the DNA is TGTGCCAGCAGGCTAGCGGGAGGGCTGAACAATGAGCAGTTCTTC. Protein product: CASRLAGGLNNEQFF.

The chain combines TRBV18 with TRBJ2-5; D is unresolved. This CDR3 comprises 14 residues. The V and J ends lost 0 bases and 0 bases respectively, with 5 bases between them. Germline assignment: CDR1 KGHSH and CDR2 LQKENI. The CDR3 loop reads CASSPPNNQETQYF. As DNA, the CDR3 is TGTGCCAGCTCACCACCTAACAACCAAGAGACCCAGTACTTC.

V and J are TRBV18 and TRBJ1-4; 9 bases fit TRBD1. This CDR3 has 15 amino acids. Germline loops: CDR1 KGHSH, CDR2 LQKENI. The V segment lost 6 bases and the J segment 4 bases; nucleotides outside the gene matches: 6. CDR3 nucleotides: TGTGCCAGCTCTCAGGACAGGGGAGGTAATGAAAAACTGTTTTTT. Encoded protein: CASSQDRGGNEKLFF.

The gene calls are TRBV10-2 and TRBJ1-2, with D possibly matching TRBD1 (5 bases). Germline-derived CDR1 and CDR2 are WSHSY and SAAADI. Deletions cut 0 bases from V and 0 bases from J, with 17 bases between. The CDR3 is made up of 18 amino acids. CDR3 sequence: CASSESGRVGGTNYGYTF. Written as DNA, the CDR3 is TGCGCCAGCAGTGAGTCGGGCAGGGTTGGTGGGACTAACTATGGCTACACCTTC.

The chain joins TRBV4-3 to TRBJ2-3; 8 bases are a match to TRBD1. In germline, CDR1 is LGHNA, CDR2 YSLEER. The CDR3 sequence is 16 residues long. V dropped 4 bases and J dropped 5; count of bases not matched to a gene: 11. The DNA of the CDR3 is TGCGCCAGCAGCCCGGGGGCAGGGGGCGCGGGAGATACGCAGTATTTT. Its protein is CASSPGAGGAGDTQYF.